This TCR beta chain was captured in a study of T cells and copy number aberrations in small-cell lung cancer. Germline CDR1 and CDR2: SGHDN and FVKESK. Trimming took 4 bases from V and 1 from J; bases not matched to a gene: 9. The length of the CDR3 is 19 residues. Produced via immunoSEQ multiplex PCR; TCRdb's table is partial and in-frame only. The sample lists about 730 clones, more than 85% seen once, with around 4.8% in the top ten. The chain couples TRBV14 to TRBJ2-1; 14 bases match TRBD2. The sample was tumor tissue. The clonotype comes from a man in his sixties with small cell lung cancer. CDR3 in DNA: TGTGCCAGCAGCCCCAAATTCGGACTAGCGGGAGGATCCTACAATGAGCAGTTCTTC. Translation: CASSPKFGLAGGSYNEQFF.